This passage covers 4 T cell receptor beta chains from one sample sequenced in a study of CD8 T cells in ankylosing spondylitis. These receptors' targets are unknown. Study-wide results and caveats: Within ankylosing spondylitis blood, a TCR beta motif made up of eight or nine highly homologous variants appeared to be characteristic.

Using its own MiXCR run on the 5' RACE reads, TCRdb lists one record per CDR3 protein. Among approximately 140,000 distinct CDR3 sequences, 17% were seen once, and the ten largest hold around a third. The sequenced sample consisted of blood, either unsorted or a sorted T cell fraction (not recorded which). The receptors stem from a male donor with ankylosing spondylitis.

This chain connects TRBV10-3 to TRBJ1-2; a possible D gene is TRBD1 (5 bases). Trimming removed 3 bases at V and 8 bases at J, with 22 bases between. Germline lookup yields CDR1 ENHRY and CDR2 SYGVKD. The CDR3 is made up of 16 amino acids. CDR3 sequence: CAISDPDHRFVEGYTF. As DNA, the CDR3 is TGTGCCATCAGTGACCCTGATCACAGGTTCGTGGAGGGCTACACCTTC.

V gene TRBV5-1 combines with J gene TRBJ2-7; 7 bases fit TRBD1. From germline, CDR1 is SGHRS and CDR2 YFSETQ. Trimming cost V 6 bases and J 3 bases; bases outside gene matches: 12. CDR3 length equals 15 residues. The CDR3 reads CASTPIGTEDYEQYF. CDR3 bases: TGCGCCAGCACCCCTATCGGGACAGAAGACTACGAGCAGTACTTC.

A few counts support this clonotype. V gene TRBV27 combines with J gene TRBJ1-1; D might be TRBD1 (6 bases). Trimming pared 3 bases from V and 9 bases from J, leaving 14 bases between. The CDR3 is 13 amino acids. Germline V gene data show CDR1 as MNHEY and CDR2 as SMNVEV (reference sequence). CDR3 in DNA: TGTGCCAGCAGTTTGGGAGGGGGAAATAAAGCTTTCTTT. This sequence encodes CASSLGGGNKAFF.

The chain carries TRBV7-2 and TRBJ2-7; D ambiguous. V dropped 0 bases and J dropped 3 bases, with 6 bases sitting between them. CDR3 length equals 13 residues. The germline CDR1 and CDR2 sequences are SGHTA and FQGNSA. As DNA, the CDR3 is TGTGCCAGCAGCTTAGCGGAACACTACGAGCAGTACTTC. The encoded protein is CASSLAEHYEQYF. The full variable domain, in which reference TRBV7-2 and TRBJ2-7 provide the parts outside the CDR3, is GAGVSQSPSNKVTEKGKDVELRCDPISGHTALYWYRQSLGQGLEFLIYFQGNSAPDKSGLPSDRFSAERTGGSVSTLTIQRTQQEDSAVYLCASSLAEHYEQYFGPGTRLTVT.